This TCR beta chain was found in a study of CD8 T cells in ankylosing spondylitis. This clonotype was observed a few times. Its matching antigen is unknown. Germline V lookup: CDR1 SNHLY, CDR2 FYNNEI. This CDR3 has 15 residues. V trimming: 3 bases; J trimming: 7 bases; junction bases outside the gene matches: 6. Findings of the study overall: Matched ankylosing spondylitis synovial fluid reportedly contained a significantly enriched population of disease-linked clones. Earlier authors reported some of these motif variants in reactive arthritis synovial fluid and blood.

TCRdb called the 5' RACE reads again in MiXCR, with one record for every CDR3 protein. The repertoire consists of about 170,000 distinct CDR3 sequences, with 18% occurring once and the leading ten covering roughly 8%. This TCR was recovered from a male donor with ankylosing spondylitis or in good health (not recorded which). The specimen sequenced was blood, either unsorted or a sorted T cell fraction (not recorded which). This chain connects TRBV2 to TRBJ2-1, with 10 bases identical to TRBD2. CDR3 coding DNA: TGTGCCAGCAGTGAGGGAGCGGGAGGGTGGAATGAGCAGTTCTTC. It specifies CASSEGAGGWNEQFF.